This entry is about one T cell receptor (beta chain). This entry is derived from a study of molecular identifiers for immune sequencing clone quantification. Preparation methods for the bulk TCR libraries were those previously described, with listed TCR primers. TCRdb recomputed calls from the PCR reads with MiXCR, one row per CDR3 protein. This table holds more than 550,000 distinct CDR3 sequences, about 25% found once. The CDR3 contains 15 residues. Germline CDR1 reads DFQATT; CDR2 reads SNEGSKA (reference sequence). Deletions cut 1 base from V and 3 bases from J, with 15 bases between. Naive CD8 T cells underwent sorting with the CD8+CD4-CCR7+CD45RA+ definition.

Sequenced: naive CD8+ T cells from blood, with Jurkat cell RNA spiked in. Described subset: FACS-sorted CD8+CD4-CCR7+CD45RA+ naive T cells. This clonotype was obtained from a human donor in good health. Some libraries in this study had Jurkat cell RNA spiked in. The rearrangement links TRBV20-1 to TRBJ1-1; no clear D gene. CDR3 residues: CSARAPQIMYTEAFF. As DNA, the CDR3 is TGCAGTGCTAGAGCTCCACAAATCATGTACACTGAAGCTTTCTTT.